A selection of T cell receptor beta chains follows, all from one sample in a study of tumor-infiltrating lymphocytes in localized non-small cell lung cancer. Assay: immunoSEQ multiplex PCR; the TCRdb copy retains only in-frame clones and omits some. The table has about 16,000 clones, approximately 79% seen once. What was sequenced was lung tumor tissue. These receptors originate from a human donor with non-small cell lung cancer. CDR3s include the opening cysteine and the closing phenylalanine or tryptophan. Part of the rows lack a size; the others show once, few, many or a class for expanded clones.

clone size	J gene	V gene	CDR3 protein
.	TRBJ1-1	TRBV6-1	CASSEQGLNTEAFF
.	TRBJ2-1	TRBV7-2	CASSPRPGAYNEQFF
.	TRBJ1-3	TRBV5-6	CASSFRGNTIYF
once	TRBJ2-3	TRBV28	CASKRTGLGDTQYF
few	TRBJ1-1	TRBV11-2	CASSSPGTGDMNTEAFF
once	TRBJ2-7	TRBV7-9	CASSSQAPYEQYF
.	TRBJ2-7	TRBV15	CATSRDRGGKGEQYF
.	TRBJ2-1	TRBV6-5	CASSHSQGALNEQFF
once	TRBJ2-5	TRBV7-2	CASRLTSGRQETQYF
few	TRBJ2-7	TRBV6-5	CASTSPFGTSEQYF
.	TRBJ1-6	TRBV6-1	CASTLDRANSPLHF
few	TRBJ2-7	TRBV7-2	CASSFGQGIYEQYF
.	TRBJ2-4	TRBV6-1	CASSEASTKGQGKNIQYF
few	TRBJ2-1	TRBV19	CATTRGYNEQFF
.	TRBJ2-3	TRBV7-2	CASSFKAVLGSDTQYF
.	TRBJ2-5	TRBV9	CASSVGQGETQYF
.	TRBJ1-5	TRBV7-2	CASSVRTGGFNQPQHF
.	TRBJ2-7	TRBV30	CAWASGTSYEQYF
.	TRBJ1-5	TRBV4-3	CASSQTYSNQPQHF
.	TRBJ2-1	TRBV19	CASSMYAVSSYNEQFF
.	TRBJ1-5	TRBV5-1	CASSVDSFGYNQPQHF
few	TRBJ1-5	TRBV28	CASSFDRVEAGYSNQPQHF
once	TRBJ2-7	TRBV2	CASSETWGRNEQYF
.	TRBJ2-7	TRBV6-1	CASSAKRAGSYYEQYF
once	TRBJ2-1	TRBV28	CAGGTDRSSYNEQFF
.	TRBJ2-3	TRBV10-2	CASILRGTDTQYF
once	TRBJ2-1	TRBV6-1	CASSDKTWEQFF
.	TRBJ2-1	TRBV7-3	CASSQAGYNEQFF
.	TRBJ2-3	TRBV9	CASSPSTHLSTDTQYF
.	TRBJ2-5	TRBV7-8	CASSRRTEETQYF
.	TRBJ2-1	TRBV10-3	CAISEQGQGDEQFF
few	TRBJ1-1	TRBV2	CASSGSMDTEAFF
.	TRBJ1-2	TRBV11-2	CASSLSGGGYTF
.	TRBJ1-5	TRBV6-5	CASSLTFVADQPQHF
.	TRBJ1-2	TRBV11-3	CASSQGQGANYGYTF
.	TRBJ2-5	TRBV28	CASSHDGGGRVGAQYF
.	TRBJ1-2	TRBV30	CAWSLPQVYGYTF
.	TRBJ1-1	TRBV6-5	CASGGRNTEAFF
.	TRBJ1-2	TRBV13	CASSSQGTANYGYTF
few	TRBJ2-1	TRBV9	CASSAVGLAGPHEQFF
.	TRBJ1-2	TRBV5-1	CASSSDRVGGYTF
.	TRBJ2-7	TRBV5-6	CASSLQEAYEQYF
.	TRBJ1-4	TRBV5-1	CASKGEPATNEKLFF
.	TRBJ2-1	TRBV5-1	CASSRNIPGLAGGSSYNEQFF
once	TRBJ2-2	TRBV29-1	CSVEDPGRRSTGELFF
once	TRBJ2-4	TRBV19	CASRGTATLAKNIQYF
few	TRBJ2-5	TRBV7-2	CASSSARQETQYF
.	TRBJ2-3	TRBV9	CASSVPVPSTDTQYF
.	TRBJ2-2	TRBV30	CAWSGGGSNTGELFF
few	TRBJ1-5	TRBV19	CASSMEAGPAPQHF
few	TRBJ1-5	TRBV7-9	CASSFGTGGSNQPQHF
.	TRBJ1-1	TRBV5-6	CASRLRGGMNTEAFF
.	TRBJ1-2	TRBV7-9	CASSLNSRYTF
.	TRBJ2-3	TRBV11-3	CASSLAGTDTQYF
once	TRBJ2-7	TRBV5-6	CASSLYSSSYEQYF
few	TRBJ1-2	TRBV28	CASRAQGAGDGYTF
.	TRBJ1-6	TRBV7-9	CASSRDRSSSPLHF